Listed below are T cell receptor beta chains from one sample, sequenced in a study of lymphopenia after photon versus proton radiotherapy. Here immunoSEQ multiplex PCR was the method, and the copy in TCRdb shows in-frame clones only, minus some. The sample yields 15,000 or so clones, roughly four fifths seen once. Material: peripheral blood, obtained from a patient treated with photon-based radiotherapy. These receptors were taken from a man aged 45-60 years with gastric cancer. The CDR3 runs from the conserved cysteine through the conserved F or W. The D gene is left open where the match is weak. Some rows mark clone size as missing; the rest say once, few, many or name a class of expanded clone.

TRBJ2-4	NA	NA	TRBV12-5	TGTGCTAGTGGTTTGAAGGCGGAGCCGGGTTTC	CASGLKAEPGF
TRBJ1-2	NA	NA	TRBV30	TGTGCCTGGAGTGTACGAGGGGGGAACTATGGCTACACCTTC	CAWSVRGGNYGYTF
TRBJ2-2	NA	TRBD2	TRBV2	TGTGCCAGCAGCGTAGCGGGGGGCTTCACCGGGGAGCTGTTTTTT	CASSVAGGFTGELFF
TRBJ2-3	few	TRBD2	TRBV29-1	TGCAGCGTTGCACGGGGGGGCATAGATACGCAGTATTTT	CSVARGGIDTQYF
TRBJ1-5	NA	NA	TRBV5-1	TGCGCCAGCAGCTTGGGGGGACGCGAGAGTCAGCCCCAGCATTTT	CASSLGGRESQPQHF
TRBJ1-6	NA	TRBD1	TRBV5-1	TGCGCCAGCAGCTTGGACAGGGGTAATTCACCCCTCCACTTT	CASSLDRGNSPLHF
TRBJ2-2	NA	NA	TRBV19	TGTGCCAGTAGTATAGATCTGGGGTGGCAAATGAACACCGGGGAGCTGTTTTTT	CASSIDLGWQMNTGELFF
TRBJ1-6	NA	NA	TRBV2	TGTGCCAGCAGTGGGATTGAAGGCGGACGCTCACCCCTCCACTTT	CASSGIEGGRSPLHF
TRBJ1-1	once	NA	TRBV11-2	TGTGCCAGCAGTTCGATAGGGATGGGACACATGAACACTGAAGCTTTCTTT	CASSSIGMGHMNTEAFF
TRBJ1-1	NA	NA	TRBV15	TGTGCCACCAAGCAGGGGCGGGAGGACACTGAAGCTTTCTTT	CATKQGREDTEAFF
TRBJ2-3	NA	TRBD2	TRBV19	TGTGCCAGTAGTATACCTAGCGGAAGCACAGATACGCAGTATTTT	CASSIPSGSTDTQYF
TRBJ2-1	few	NA	TRBV6-6	TGTGCCAGCAGCCAAAGCTCCTACAATGAGCAGTTCTTC	CASSQSSYNEQFF
TRBJ2-5	NA	TRBD2	TRBV5-1	TGCGCCAGCAGCTTGGACGGTAGCGGGGGACTGAACCAAGAGACCCAGTACTTC	CASSLDGSGGLNQETQYF
TRBJ2-7	once	NA	TRBV15	TGTGCCACCAGCAGAGAAAGTCCCTTGGAGTCCTACGAGCAGTACTTC	CATSRESPLESYEQYF
TRBJ2-3	few	TRBD2	TRBV15	TGTGCCACCCACGACGGGACTAGAATACTCACAGATACGCAGTATTTT	CATHDGTRILTDTQYF
TRBJ1-4	NA	NA	TRBV2	TGTGCCAGCAGCGGGACCCTCGAGGAAAAACTGTTTTTT	CASSGTLEEKLFF
TRBJ1-2	NA	NA	TRBV6-1	TGTGCCAGCAGTGAAGCCCCAGGGAATGGCTACACCTTC	CASSEAPGNGYTF
TRBJ2-7	NA	TRBD2	TRBV6-6	TGTGCCAGCAGTATATTTCGACTAGCGGGGGACTACGAGCAGTACTTC	CASSIFRLAGDYEQYF
TRBJ1-4	NA	NA	TRBV12-5	TGTGCTAGTGGTTTGGTACCCGACACTACAACTAATGAAAAACTGTTTTTT	CASGLVPDTTTNEKLFF
TRBJ1-2	NA	NA	TRBV7-3	TGTGCCAGCAGCTTGGCAGGGGCTGGCTACACCTTC	CASSLAGAGYTF
TRBJ1-1	NA	TRBD1	TRBV18	TGTGCCAGCTCATCCGTAATAGGGACAGGGGGCAAGAGGACTGAAGCTTTCTTT	CASSSVIGTGGKRTEAFF
TRBJ1-4	NA	TRBD1	TRBV5-1	TGCGCCAGCAGCCGACGGGACAGGGGGAACCTTGGTGAAAAACTGTTTTTT	CASSRRDRGNLGEKLFF
TRBJ1-1	NA	NA	TRBV7-2	TGTGCCAGCAGCTCCTACATAGGCGGGTCTGAAGCTTTCTTT	CASSSYIGGSEAFF
TRBJ1-3	few	NA	TRBV5-8	TGTGCCAGCAGCTTCTACTTCGGGAGCACCATATATTTT	CASSFYFGSTIYF
TRBJ2-2	NA	NA	TRBV15	TGTGCCACCAGCAGGGAGAGGGTGAGGGGCGCCGGGGAGCTGTTTTTT	CATSRERVRGAGELFF
TRBJ1-2	NA	NA	TRBV7-8	TGTGCCAGCAGCTTAGTCGGGGCCGAGGAGGGCTATGGCTACACCTTC	CASSLVGAEEGYGYTF
TRBJ1-2	NA	NA	TRBV19	TGTGCCAGTAGGACGAGCCCGGGAGCGTACGGCTACACCTTC	CASRTSPGAYGYTF
TRBJ1-5	NA	NA	TRBV19	TGTGCCAGTAGTGAATCCTGGGATCAGCCCCAGCATTTT	CASSESWDQPQHF
TRBJ2-2	NA	NA	TRBV6-6	TGTGCCAGCTTTGAACGCCTACCGAACACCGGGGAGCTGTTTTTT	CASFERLPNTGELFF
TRBJ2-2	NA	NA	TRBV10-3	TGTGCCATCAGTGAGGAGGACACCGGGGAGCTGTTTTTT	CAISEEDTGELFF
TRBJ2-2	NA	NA	TRBV4-1	TGCGCCAGCAGCATTCGGACGGGCAGGGAGTTTCACACCGGGGAGCTGTTTTTT	CASSIRTGREFHTGELFF
TRBJ2-3	NA	TRBD1	TRBV2	TGTGCCAGCAGTGCAGTAGTATTACGACCGGGACAGGGACGAGATACGCAGTATTTT	CASSAVVLRPGQGRDTQYF
TRBJ1-3	NA	TRBD1	TRBV11-3	TGTGCCAGCAGCCCAGGACAGGGGCCAGGAAACACCATATATTTT	CASSPGQGPGNTIYF
TRBJ1-5	NA	NA	TRBV6-1	TGTGCCAGCATTATGGACGGACGCAATCAGCCCCAGCATTTT	CASIMDGRNQPQHF
TRBJ2-3	NA	NA	TRBV5-6	TGTGCCAGCAGCTTGCCTCCCAGAACAACAGATACGCAGTATTTT	CASSLPPRTTDTQYF
TRBJ1-5	NA	TRBD1	TRBV6-1	TGTGCCAGCAGTGCTTGGGACAGGGAGATTAGCAATCAGCCCCAGCATTTT	CASSAWDREISNQPQHF
TRBJ1-5	NA	NA	TRBV7-8	TGTGCCAGCAGCTTAGAGGTAAATCAGCCCCAGCATTTT	CASSLEVNQPQHF
TRBJ2-3	few	NA	TRBV6-6	TGTGCCAGCAGTTATCAACGAGGGGCCCCCACAGATACGCAGTATTTT	CASSYQRGAPTDTQYF
TRBJ2-1	NA	TRBD2	TRBV4-3	TGCGCCAGCAGCCAAGGGGCTAGCGGGTCCTTCTACAATGAGCAGTTCTTC	CASSQGASGSFYNEQFF
TRBJ2-1	NA	NA	TRBV11-1	TGTGCCAGCAGCGCACTCCGTTTCTCAGGGGCGGGTGAGCAGTTCTTC	CASSALRFSGAGEQFF
TRBJ2-1	NA	NA	TRBV7-3	TGTGCCAGCACCCTAAACGGGCCACGCTCCTACAATGAGCAGTTCTTC	CASTLNGPRSYNEQFF
TRBJ2-2	NA	TRBD1	TRBV4-1	TGCGCCAGCAGCCAAGATCAGGGGGTGAGGACCGGGGAGCTGTTTTTT	CASSQDQGVRTGELFF
TRBJ2-5	NA	NA	TRBV7-2	TGTGCCAGCAGCTTAGTATCTGCTCTCGGGACCCAGTACTTC	CASSLVSALGTQYF
TRBJ1-6	few	NA	TRBV7-7	TGTGCCAGCAGCTTAGACACGGCTTCACCCCTCCACTTT	CASSLDTASPLHF
TRBJ1-5	NA	TRBD1	TRBV5-5	TGTGCCAGCAGGTCCGGGACAGACGTCGATCAGCCCCAGCATTTT	CASRSGTDVDQPQHF
TRBJ1-3	NA	NA	TRBV4-2	TGTGCCAGCAGCCAAAAGCGCGGGACTGGAAACACCATATATTTT	CASSQKRGTGNTIYF
TRBJ2-7	NA	TRBD1	TRBV5-1	TGCGCCAGCAGCCTAAGACAGGGGACCTACGAGCAGTACTTC	CASSLRQGTYEQYF
TRBJ2-1	NA	NA	TRBV18	TGTGCCAGCTCACCACAGTCAGGCCACAATGAGCAGTTCTTC	CASSPQSGHNEQFF
TRBJ2-3	NA	NA	TRBV30	TGTGCCTGGAAGGGCTCGGCTAGCGGCACAGATACGCAGTATTTT	CAWKGSASGTDTQYF
TRBJ2-2	few	NA	TRBV19	TGTGCCAGTAGTATAGGAACCGGGGAGCTGTTTTTT	CASSIGTGELFF
TRBJ2-2	NA	NA	TRBV25-1	TGTGCCAGCAGTGAATTAGGAGGCACACTACCCACCGGGGAGCTGTTTTTT	CASSELGGTLPTGELFF
TRBJ1-1	NA	NA	TRBV5-1	TGCGCCAGCAGCTTGAGCGCCATGAACACTGAAGCTTTCTTT	CASSLSAMNTEAFF
TRBJ2-3	NA	NA	TRBV19	TGTGCCAGTAGTAGCACACAGGGGAGGACAGATACGCAGTATTTT	CASSSTQGRTDTQYF
TRBJ2-6	NA	NA	TRBV5-1	TGCGCCAGCAGCTCGCTCCCGGGACTCTCTGGGGCCAACGTCCTGACTTTC	CASSSLPGLSGANVLTF
TRBJ2-1	NA	TRBD2	TRBV10-2	TGCGCCAGCAGTGCCAGCGGGGGTAACAATGAGCAGTTCTTC	CASSASGGNNEQFF
TRBJ1-4	NA	NA	TRBV2	TGTGCCAGCAGTGAATGGACCCCAGCAACTAATGAAAAACTGTTTTTT	CASSEWTPATNEKLFF
TRBJ1-1	few	NA	TRBV5-4	TGTGCCAGCAGCTTTCGGGGTTTCAACACTGAAGCTTTCTTT	CASSFRGFNTEAFF